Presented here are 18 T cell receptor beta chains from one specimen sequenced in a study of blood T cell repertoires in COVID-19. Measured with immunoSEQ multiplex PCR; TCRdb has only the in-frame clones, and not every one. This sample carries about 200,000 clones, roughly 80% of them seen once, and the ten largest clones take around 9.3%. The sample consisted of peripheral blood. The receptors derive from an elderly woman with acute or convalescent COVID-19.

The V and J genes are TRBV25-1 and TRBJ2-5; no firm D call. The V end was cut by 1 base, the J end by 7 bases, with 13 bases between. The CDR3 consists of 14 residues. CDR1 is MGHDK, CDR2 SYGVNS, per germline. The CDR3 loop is CASSESATSGTQYF. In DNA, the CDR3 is TGTGCCAGCAGTGAATCGGCCACTTCGGGGACCCAGTACTTC.

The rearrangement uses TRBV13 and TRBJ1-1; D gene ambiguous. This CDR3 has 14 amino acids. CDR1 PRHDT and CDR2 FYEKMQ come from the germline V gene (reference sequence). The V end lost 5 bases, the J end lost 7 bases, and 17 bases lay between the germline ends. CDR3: CASSQTGSTSEAFF. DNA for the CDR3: TGTGCCAGCAGCCAAACCGGGAGTACAAGTGAAGCTTTCTTT.

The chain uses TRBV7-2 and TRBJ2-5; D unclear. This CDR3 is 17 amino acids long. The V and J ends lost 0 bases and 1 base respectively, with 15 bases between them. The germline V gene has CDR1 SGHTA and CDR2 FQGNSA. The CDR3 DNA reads TGTGCCAGCAGCTTAGCCGGTCGAACCTCCTTCCAAGAGACCCAGTACTTC. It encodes CASSLAGRTSFQETQYF.

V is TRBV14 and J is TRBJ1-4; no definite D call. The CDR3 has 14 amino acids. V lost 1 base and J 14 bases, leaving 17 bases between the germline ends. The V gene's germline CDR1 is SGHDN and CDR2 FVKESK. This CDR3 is CASSQGVLGLQLFF. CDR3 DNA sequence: TGTGCCAGCAGCCAAGGCGTCTTAGGACTCCAGCTGTTTTTT.

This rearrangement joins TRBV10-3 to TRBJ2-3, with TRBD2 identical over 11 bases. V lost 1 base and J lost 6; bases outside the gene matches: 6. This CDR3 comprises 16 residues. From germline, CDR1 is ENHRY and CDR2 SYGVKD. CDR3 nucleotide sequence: TGTGCCATCAGTGAGTTACTAGCGGGGGCAGGGGATACGCAGTATTTT. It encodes CAISELLAGAGDTQYF.

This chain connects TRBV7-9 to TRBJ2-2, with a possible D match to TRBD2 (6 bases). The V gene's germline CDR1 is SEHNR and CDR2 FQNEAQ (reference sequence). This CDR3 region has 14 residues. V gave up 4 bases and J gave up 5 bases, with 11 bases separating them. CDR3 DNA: TGTGCCAGCAGCTCCCTTGGGGGGACCGGGGAGCTGTTTTTT. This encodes CASSSLGGTGELFF.

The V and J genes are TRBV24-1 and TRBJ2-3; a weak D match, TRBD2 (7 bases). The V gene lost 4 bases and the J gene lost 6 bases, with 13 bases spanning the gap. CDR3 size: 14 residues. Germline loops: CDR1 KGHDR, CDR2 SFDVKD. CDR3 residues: CATSEVGGGDTQYF. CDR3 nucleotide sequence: TGTGCCACCAGTGAAGTAGGGGGAGGGGATACGCAGTATTTT.

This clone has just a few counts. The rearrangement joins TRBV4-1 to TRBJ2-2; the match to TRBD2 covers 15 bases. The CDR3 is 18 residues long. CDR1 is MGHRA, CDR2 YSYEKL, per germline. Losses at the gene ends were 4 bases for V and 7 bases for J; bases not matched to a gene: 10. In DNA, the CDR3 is TGCGCCAGCAGCCGCGAAGGGGGACTAGCGGGAGGCCTCGGGGAGCTGTTTTTT. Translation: CASSREGGLAGGLGELFF.

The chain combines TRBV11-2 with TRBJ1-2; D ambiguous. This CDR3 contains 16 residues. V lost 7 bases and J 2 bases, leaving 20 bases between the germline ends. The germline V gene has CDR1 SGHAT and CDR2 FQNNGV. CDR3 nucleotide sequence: TGTGCCAGCATCGACAACCGTTCAGGAACGAACTATGGCTACACCTTC. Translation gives CASIDNRSGTNYGYTF.

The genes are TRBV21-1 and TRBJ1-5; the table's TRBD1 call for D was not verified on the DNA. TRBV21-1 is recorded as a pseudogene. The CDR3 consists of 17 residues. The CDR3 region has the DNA TGTGCCAGCAGCAAAGGGGACAGGGGTACGTGCAATCAGCCCCAGCATTTT. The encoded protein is CASSKGDRGTCNQPQHF.

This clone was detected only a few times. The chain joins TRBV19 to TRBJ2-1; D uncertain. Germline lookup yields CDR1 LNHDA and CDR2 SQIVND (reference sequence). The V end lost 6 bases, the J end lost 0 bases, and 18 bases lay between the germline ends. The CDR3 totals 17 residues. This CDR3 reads CASSPARQIISYNEQFF. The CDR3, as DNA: TGTGCCAGTAGCCCAGCCAGGCAAATTATCTCCTACAATGAGCAGTTCTTC.

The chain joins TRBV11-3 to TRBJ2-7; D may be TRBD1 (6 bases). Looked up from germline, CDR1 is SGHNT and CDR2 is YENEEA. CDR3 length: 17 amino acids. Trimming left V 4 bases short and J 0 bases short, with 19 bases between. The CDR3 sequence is CASSSSQGYGPSYEQYF. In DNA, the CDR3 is TGTGCCAGCAGCTCCTCCCAGGGGTACGGTCCCTCCTACGAGCAGTACTTC.

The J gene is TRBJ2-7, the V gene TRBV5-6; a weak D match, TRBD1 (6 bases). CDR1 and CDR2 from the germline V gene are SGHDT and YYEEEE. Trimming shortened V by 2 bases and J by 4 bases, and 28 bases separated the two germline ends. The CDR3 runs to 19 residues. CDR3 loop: CASSFPEAGRGGRGYEQYF. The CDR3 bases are TGTGCCAGCAGCTTTCCCGAGGCAGGGAGAGGGGGTAGGGGTTACGAGCAGTACTTC.

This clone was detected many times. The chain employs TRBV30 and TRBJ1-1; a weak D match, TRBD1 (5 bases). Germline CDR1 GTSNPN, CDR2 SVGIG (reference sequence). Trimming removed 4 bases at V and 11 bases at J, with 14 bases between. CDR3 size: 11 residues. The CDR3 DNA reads TGTGCCTGGATTTCATGGGGGGAGGCTTTCTTT. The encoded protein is CAWISWGEAFF.

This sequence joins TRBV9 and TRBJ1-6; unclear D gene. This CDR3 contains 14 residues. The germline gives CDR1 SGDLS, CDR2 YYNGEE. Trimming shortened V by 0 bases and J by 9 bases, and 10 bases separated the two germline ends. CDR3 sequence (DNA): TGTGCCAGCAGCGTAGACCAGGCCGGTTCACCCCTCCACTTT. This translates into CASSVDQAGSPLHF.

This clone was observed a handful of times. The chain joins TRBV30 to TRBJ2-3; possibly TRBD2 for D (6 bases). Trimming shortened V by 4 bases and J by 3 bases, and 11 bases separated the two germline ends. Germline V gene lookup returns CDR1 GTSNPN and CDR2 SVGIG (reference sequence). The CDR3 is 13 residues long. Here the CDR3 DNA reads TGTGCCTGGAAGCGGGCTGGGACAGATACGCAGTATTTT. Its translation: CAWKRAGTDTQYF.

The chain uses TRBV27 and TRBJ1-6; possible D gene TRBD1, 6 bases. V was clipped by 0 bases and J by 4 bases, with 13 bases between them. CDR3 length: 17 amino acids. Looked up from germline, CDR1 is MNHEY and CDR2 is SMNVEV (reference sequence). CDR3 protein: CASSLSRGGGYNSPLHF. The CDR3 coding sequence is TGTGCCAGCAGTTTATCACGTGGGGGCGGGTATAATTCACCCCTCCACTTT.

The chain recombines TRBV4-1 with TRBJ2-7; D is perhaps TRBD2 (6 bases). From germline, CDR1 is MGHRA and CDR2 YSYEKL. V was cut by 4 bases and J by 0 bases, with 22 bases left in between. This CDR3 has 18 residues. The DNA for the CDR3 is TGCGCCAGCAGCCCAAGTGGAGGGACCGGGAGAAGCTCCTACGAGCAGTACTTC. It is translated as CASSPSGGTGRSSYEQYF.